This T cell receptor beta chain was sequenced for a study of Graves' ophthalmopathy and Graves' hyperthyroidism. Notes on the study in general: With a specificity of under 85% and a sensitivity of more than 65%, the model predicted ophthalmopathy progression.

The authors amplified TCR beta CDR3 regions, and they did so from RNA transcripts for repertoire sequencing. Following a first-round RT-PCR that used HTBI primers, a second-round multiplex PCR was carried out. From the multiplex PCR reads, TCRdb called clonotypes with MiXCR, one entry per CDR3 protein. The sample consists of a few hundred thousand distinct CDR3 sequences, roughly 17% of them appearing once. This clonotype showed up many times. Its antigen is currently unknown. This CDR3 contains 14 residues. With V trimmed by 6 bases and J by 1 base, 5 bases remained unmatched. The germline CDR1 and CDR2 sequences are MNHNS and SASEGT.

The material sequenced was peripheral blood. This TCR derives from an adult woman with stable Graves' hyperthyroidism. V and J are TRBV6-1 and TRBJ1-1; 7 bases align to TRBD1. The CDR3 here is CASRATGRNTEAFF. In DNA form, the CDR3 reads TGTGCCAGCAGGGCGACAGGGAGGAACACTGAAGCTTTCTTT.